These 30 T cell receptor beta chains originate from one sample sequenced in a study of blood T cell repertoires in COVID-19. The protocol was immunoSEQ multiplex PCR, while the TCRdb copy is restricted to in-frame clones and leaves out a portion. The repertoire includes roughly 120,000 clones, about three quarters of them detected once, and roughly 6% sits in the top ten. The specimen sequenced was peripheral blood. The receptor source for this set is a man in his 70s with acute or convalescent COVID-19.

The chain combines TRBV2 with TRBJ2-3, with 8 bases matching TRBD2. This CDR3 comprises 14 residues. CDR1 is SNHLY and CDR2 is FYNNEI in the germline V gene. The ends lost 4 bases at V and 7 bases at J; junction bases unmatched: 7. The CDR3 bases are TGTGCCAGCAGTGTTCGGGGGGGCACGAATACGCAGTATTTT. This codes for CASSVRGGTNTQYF.

The CDR3, as DNA: TGTGCCAGCAGCGAAACGGACAGCTCTGGAAACACCATATATTTT. Amino acids: CASSETDSSGNTIYF. This chain links TRBV7-6 with TRBJ1-3; D is perhaps TRBD1 (6 bases). Trimming left V 5 bases short and J 0 bases short, with 11 bases between. CDR3 length equals 15 residues. Germline CDR1 is SGHVS and CDR2 is FNYEAQ.

The chain employs TRBV18 and TRBJ2-7, with TRBD2 identical over 11 bases. CDR3 length: 18 residues. The V segment lost 4 bases and the J segment 4 bases; nucleotides outside the gene matches: 15. Germline V gene data show CDR1 as KGHSH and CDR2 as LQKENI. The CDR3 is CASSLAGPGLADFYEQYF. Here the CDR3 DNA reads TGTGCCAGCTCACTCGCGGGGCCGGGACTAGCGGACTTTTACGAGCAGTACTTC.

This clone turned up a few times. The V gene is TRBV27, the J gene TRBJ2-7; the match to TRBD2 covers 10 bases. Per the germline V gene, CDR1 is MNHEY and CDR2 is SMNVEV (reference sequence). The junction had 6 bases not matched to a gene; V was cut back by 4 bases and J by 3 bases. The length of the CDR3 is 15 residues. In DNA form, the CDR3 reads TGTGCCAGCAGTTCCAATAGCGGGAGGTACTACGAGCAGTACTTC. Translating gives CASSSNSGRYYEQYF.

The genes are TRBV10-2 and TRBJ2-1; 12 positions match TRBD1. CDR3 length: 15 residues. Germline lookup yields CDR1 WSHSY and CDR2 SAAADI. V lost 3 bases, J lost 7 bases, and 4 bases stayed unmatched. The CDR3 nucleotides are TGCGCCAGCAGTGAAGGGACAGGGGGCTGGAATGAGCAGTTCTTC. Translation gives CASSEGTGGWNEQFF.

The gene calls are TRBV6-2 or TRBV6-3 and TRBJ2-7, with D uncertain. The germline V gene encodes CDR1 MNHEY and CDR2 SVGEGT. The CDR3 is 14 residues long. V was shortened by 2 bases and J by 5 bases, with 13 bases between the two germline ends. In nucleotides, the CDR3 is TGTGCCAGCAGTTACAGGCTAGTGAGAGACGAGCAGTACTTC. Amino acids: CASSYRLVRDEQYF.

The chain employs TRBV7-2 and TRBJ1-5, with 7 bases lining up with TRBD1. This CDR3 is 15 amino acids long. Trimming at V came to 5 bases and at J to 4 bases, leaving 8 bases not matched to a gene. CDR1 SGHTA and CDR2 FQGNSA come from the germline V gene. The CDR3 region has the DNA TGTGCCAGCAGCAAGACAGGGTTGAATAATCAGCCCCAGCATTTT. Residues: CASSKTGLNNQPQHF.

The chain carries TRBV28 and TRBJ1-2; 7 bases align to TRBD1. This CDR3 is built from 13 residues. The germline CDR1 and CDR2 sequences are MDHEN and SYDVKM. The J segment lost 4 bases and the V segment lost 3 bases, leaving 2 bases of the junction unmatched. The CDR3 nucleotides are TGTGCCAGCAGTTTGGGACAGAGCTATGGCTACACCTTC. The encoded protein is CASSLGQSYGYTF.

The chain carries TRBV30 and TRBJ2-5; weak D call: TRBD1 (5 bases). This CDR3 has 13 residues. Germline V gives CDR1 GTSNPN, CDR2 SVGIG (reference sequence). Trimming took off 7 bases at V and 1 base at J, with 13 bases between the two ends. The CDR3 bases are TGTGCCTCTAGTAGTCAGGGCCAAGAGACCCAGTACTTC. Its protein is CASSSQGQETQYF.

The chain uses TRBV18 and TRBJ2-1; tentative D call: TRBD1 (6 bases). V gave up 0 bases and J gave up 7 bases, with 16 bases separating them. The CDR3 has 16 amino acids. From germline, CDR1 is KGHSH and CDR2 LQKENI. Written as DNA, the CDR3 is TGTGCCAGCTCACCACCACAGGGCTTACAGTCAAATGAGCAGTTCTTC. The encoded protein is CASSPPQGLQSNEQFF.

The chain combines TRBV6-2 or TRBV6-3 with TRBJ2-7, with 7 bases matching TRBD1. This CDR3 is 16 amino acids long. Losses at the gene ends were 1 base for V and 2 bases for J; bases not matched to a gene: 8. CDR1 and CDR2 (germline): MNHEY, SVGEGT. The CDR3 DNA follows: TGTGCCAGCAGTTACTTGAATGACAGGGTTACCTACGAGCAGTACTTC. This encodes CASSYLNDRVTYEQYF.

V usage is TRBV19 and J usage is TRBJ1-2; 8 nucleotides align to TRBD1. This CDR3 spans 14 amino acids. V shed 8 bases, J shed 4 bases, and the junction held 9 bases outside the gene matches. Germline values: CDR1 LNHDA, CDR2 SQIVND (reference sequence). The CDR3 loop reads CASYGQGQTYGYTF. Written as DNA, the CDR3 is TGTGCCAGTTATGGACAGGGCCAAACCTATGGCTACACCTTC.

The J gene is TRBJ2-7, the V gene TRBV11-2, with TRBD2 as a possible D gene (5 bases). Germline V gene data show CDR1 as SGHAT and CDR2 as FQNNGV. The CDR3 consists of 13 residues. The germline V and J ends were trimmed by 5 bases and 2 bases, with 10 bases remaining between them. CDR3 coding DNA: TGTGCCAGCAGCCCCCCCGGGGCCTACGAGCAGTACTTC. Protein sequence: CASSPPGAYEQYF.

The chain is built from TRBV20-1 and TRBJ1-2, with 7 bases lining up with TRBD1. The CDR3 contains 11 residues. Germline CDR1 is DFQATT and CDR2 is SNEGSKA (reference sequence). J gave up 10 bases and V 5 bases, and 7 bases lay outside the gene matches. The CDR3 nucleotides are TGCAGTGCTGAAAAGGGACAGCCCTACACCTTC. It translates to CSAEKGQPYTF.

This clone appeared a single time. The DNA for the CDR3 is TGTGCCAGTAGTATCAAACTGGCCTACAATGAGCAGTTCTTC. This encodes CASSIKLAYNEQFF. This chain links TRBV19 with TRBJ2-1; D is undetermined. Germline V gene data show CDR1 as LNHDA and CDR2 as SQIVND (reference sequence). This CDR3 has 14 residues. V was shortened by 3 bases and J by 2 bases, with 8 bases between the two germline ends.

The chain links TRBV7-9 to TRBJ2-1; 7 positions match TRBD2. V trimming: 5 bases; J trimming: 1 base; junction bases outside the gene matches: 8. The CDR3 has 16 amino acids. Germline V gene data show CDR1 as SEHNR and CDR2 as FQNEAQ (reference sequence). CDR3 amino acids: CASSPPGLRSYNEQFF. CDR3 sequence (DNA): TGTGCCAGCAGCCCTCCGGGACTACGGTCCTACAATGAGCAGTTCTTC.

The chain couples TRBV10-3 to TRBJ1-2; 8 bases fit TRBD1. V gave up 4 bases and J gave up 5 bases; unmatched junction bases: 3. CDR1 ENHRY and CDR2 SYGVKD come from the germline V gene. This CDR3 contains 13 residues. The CDR3 loop reads CAISVTGGYGYTF. The CDR3 DNA is TGTGCCATCAGTGTTACAGGGGGATATGGCTACACCTTC.

The chain joins TRBV27 to TRBJ2-2, with 8 bases that match TRBD2. Per germline, CDR1 MNHEY and CDR2 SMNVEV (reference sequence). CDR3 length: 16 residues. The ends lost 3 bases at V and 5 bases at J; junction bases unmatched: 8. CDR3 sequence: CASSLSGGRGTGELFF. CDR3 nucleotide sequence: TGTGCCAGCAGTTTGTCGGGGGGGAGAGGAACCGGGGAGCTGTTTTTT.

CDR3 nucleotides: TGTGCCAGCAGCGTCTCAGATACGCAGTATTTT. It codes for CASSVSDTQYF. The J gene is TRBJ2-3, the V gene TRBV6-2 or TRBV6-3; D uncertain. The germline V gene encodes CDR1 MNHEY and CDR2 SVGEGT. The CDR3 runs to 11 residues. The ends were cut back, 6 bases at V and 4 bases at J, with 5 bases in the middle.

The chain links TRBV19 to TRBJ2-7, with D hard to call. From germline, CDR1 is LNHDA and CDR2 SQIVND (reference sequence). The V end lost 3 bases, the J end lost 5 bases, and 8 bases lay between the germline ends. This CDR3 region has 12 residues. CDR3: CASSIRSDEQYF. CDR3 in DNA: TGTGCCAGTAGTATTAGGAGCGACGAGCAGTACTTC.

In its sample, this clone was seen many times. This sequence joins TRBV19 and TRBJ1-2; TRBD1 matches at 7 bases. V trimming: 1 base; J trimming: 4 bases; junction bases outside the gene matches: 3. CDR3 size: 14 residues. Germline V lookup: CDR1 LNHDA, CDR2 SQIVND (reference sequence). The CDR3 reads CASSIGQGGYGYTF. DNA of the CDR3: TGTGCCAGTAGTATAGGACAGGGCGGCTATGGCTACACCTTC.

J is TRBJ2-6 and V is TRBV15, with 9 positions matching TRBD1. Germline CDR1 is LNHNV and CDR2 is YYDKDF (reference sequence). Trimming at V came to 3 bases and at J to 0 bases, leaving 3 bases not matched to a gene. The CDR3 spans 17 residues. CDR3 DNA sequence: TGTGCCACCAGCAGGGACAGGGGCGGCTCTGGGGCCAACGTCCTGACTTTC. As protein: CATSRDRGGSGANVLTF.

This clone has more than one count but fewer than ten. The chain carries TRBV20-1 and TRBJ2-7, with D possibly TRBD1 on 6 matching bases. The CDR3 is 15 residues long. CDR1 and CDR2 (germline): DFQATT, SNEGSKA (reference sequence). V was cut by 3 bases and J by 3 bases, with 18 bases left in between. The CDR3, as DNA: TGCAGTGCTAGTCCCCCCATCGGGACAAACTACGAGCAGTACTTC. Protein: CSASPPIGTNYEQYF.

The V call is TRBV6-5, the J call TRBJ2-1, with D unresolved. The V gene lost 4 bases and the J gene lost 0 bases, with 7 bases spanning the gap. Germline loops: CDR1 MNHEY, CDR2 SVGAGI. The CDR3 sequence is 14 residues long. The CDR3 sequence: CASSLSSSYNEQFF. The CDR3 DNA sequence: TGTGCCAGCAGTTTGTCGAGCTCCTACAATGAGCAGTTCTTC.

This clone turned up a few times. The sample holds other DNA sequences that translate to the same CDR3. The chain employs TRBV18 and TRBJ1-1, with TRBD1 matching over 9 bases. Germline trimming cut 3 bases from V and 1 base from J; bases unmatched to any gene: 6. There are 16 residues in the CDR3. CDR1 is KGHSH and CDR2 is LQKENI in the germline V gene. The CDR3 loop reads CASSPPGTGTNTEAFF. In DNA form, the CDR3 reads TGTGCCAGCTCACCCCCAGGGACAGGGACGAACACTGAAGCTTTCTTT.

The gene calls are TRBV29-1 and TRBJ2-5; D is possibly TRBD1 (6 bases). Per germline, CDR1 SQVTM and CDR2 ANQGSEA. The V and J ends lost 4 bases and 4 bases respectively, with 13 bases between them. The CDR3 runs to 13 residues. The CDR3, as DNA: TGCAGCGTTGCCTCAGGGGTGGGAGAGACCCAGTACTTC. This encodes CSVASGVGETQYF.

This chain links TRBV9 with TRBJ2-5, with D possibly matching TRBD1 (5 bases). Deletions cut 7 bases from V and 1 base from J, with 8 bases between. Germline CDR1 reads SGDLS; CDR2 reads YYNGEE. The CDR3 contains 12 residues. The CDR3 bases are TGTGCCAGCGGAAGGGGCCAAGAGACCCAGTACTTC. Residues: CASGRGQETQYF.

The chain is built from TRBV5-1 and TRBJ1-6, with 7 bases fitting TRBD1. The CDR3 contains 16 residues. Germline V CDR1 and CDR2: SGHRS, YFSETQ. After removal of 1 base from V and 6 bases from J, the junction contained 7 bases not matched to a gene. CDR3 sequence: CASSLRDRATNSPLHF. For the CDR3, the DNA is TGCGCCAGCAGCTTGAGAGACAGGGCTACTAATTCACCCCTCCACTTT.

This clone turned up a few times. V and J are TRBV5-1 and TRBJ1-4; D may be TRBD1 (5 bases). V lost 4 bases to trimming and J lost 5 bases, with 9 bases between them. Germline V lookup: CDR1 SGHRS, CDR2 YFSETQ. The CDR3 covers 13 residues. CDR3 region: CASSPGSNEKLFF. CDR3 DNA: TGCGCCAGCAGCCCAGGGTCAAATGAAAAACTGTTTTTT.

In its sample, this clone was seen a few times. The chain uses TRBV5-6 and TRBJ2-5; 8 nucleotides match TRBD2. Germline V gene sequence: CDR1 SGHDT, CDR2 YYEEEE. The ends lost 4 bases at V and 3 bases at J; junction bases unmatched: 5. The CDR3 runs to 14 residues. This CDR3 reads CASSPLAAEETQYF. The CDR3 DNA sequence: TGTGCCAGCAGCCCACTAGCGGCTGAAGAGACCCAGTACTTC.